The text below deals with one T cell receptor (beta chain). The data were produced by immunoSEQ multiplex PCR, yet TCRdb's version contains in-frame clones alone and is incomplete. The sample has over 45,000 clones, around 70% seen once. This sample stems from a study of blood T cell repertoires in COVID-19. This CDR3 contains 11 residues. Germline values: CDR1 MNHEY, CDR2 SVGAGI. The chain is built from TRBV6-5 and TRBJ2-7; 7 bases are shared with TRBD2. This clonotype was sampled from a woman between 45 and 65 years old with active or convalescent COVID-19. Sequencing input: peripheral blood. The CDR3 loop reads CVSSGMDEQYF. As DNA, the CDR3 is TGTGTGAGCAGCGGGATGGACGAGCAGTACTTC.